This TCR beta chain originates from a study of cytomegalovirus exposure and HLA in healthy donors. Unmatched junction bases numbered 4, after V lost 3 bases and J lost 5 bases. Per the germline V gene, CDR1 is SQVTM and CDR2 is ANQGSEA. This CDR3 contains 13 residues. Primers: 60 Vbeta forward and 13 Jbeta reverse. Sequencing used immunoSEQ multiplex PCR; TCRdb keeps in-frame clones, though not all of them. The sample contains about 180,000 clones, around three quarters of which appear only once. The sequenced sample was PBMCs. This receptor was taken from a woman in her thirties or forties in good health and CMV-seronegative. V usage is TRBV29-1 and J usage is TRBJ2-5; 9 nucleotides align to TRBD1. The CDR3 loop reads CSVDKDRGETQYF. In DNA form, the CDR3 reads TGCAGCGTTGATAAGGACAGGGGTGAGACCCAGTACTTC.